Presented here are 3 T cell receptor beta chains from one specimen sequenced in a study of blood T cells in healthy people across ages. A second PCR, run for roughly 7 to 12 cycles, used a sample-barcoded 5' primer plus a J-beta primer mix. TCRdb re-called the 5' RACE reads through MiXCR, storing one row per CDR3 protein. The sample consists of around 1,100,000 distinct CDR3 sequences, approximately 38% of them appearing once. Sequencing was performed on blood. These receptors came from a man younger than 35 in good health.

This clonotype appeared a few times. The gene calls are TRBV29-1 and TRBJ1-2; no clear D gene. Between the trimmed V and J ends, which lost 2 bases and 6 bases, there was a span of 13 bases. Germline CDR1 and CDR2: SQVTM and ANQGSEA. CDR3 length: 13 amino acids. The CDR3 here is CSVESQESDGYTF. CDR3 coding DNA: TGCAGCGTTGAAAGCCAGGAATCCGATGGCTACACCTTC. Combining the CDR3 with reference TRBV29-1 and TRBJ1-2 gives the whole variable domain SAVISQKPSRDICQRGTSLTIQCQVDSQVTMMFWYRQQPGQSLTLIATANQGSEATYESGFVIDKFPISRPNLTFSTLTVSNMSPEDSSIYLCSVESQESDGYTFGSGTRLTVV.

This clonotype has only a few counts. The chain links TRBV9 to TRBJ1-2; D possibly corresponds to TRBD1 (5 bases). Germline CDR1 reads SGDLS; CDR2 reads YYNGEE. The V end lost 7 bases, the J end lost 6 bases, and 13 bases lay between the germline ends. The CDR3 is 12 residues long. The CDR3 sequence is CASLRGADGYTF. CDR3 nucleotides: TGTGCCAGCCTTCGAGGGGCGGATGGCTACACCTTC.

This clonotype was seen just once. The V call is TRBV20-1, the J call TRBJ1-2; no clear D. The CDR3 has 14 amino acids. Germline lookup yields CDR1 DFQATT and CDR2 SNEGSKA (reference sequence). Deletions cut 0 bases from V and 4 bases from J, with 12 bases between. The CDR3 DNA reads TGCAGTGCTAGAGAGACGGAAGCCGCCTATGGCTACACCTTC. It yields the protein CSARETEAAYGYTF.